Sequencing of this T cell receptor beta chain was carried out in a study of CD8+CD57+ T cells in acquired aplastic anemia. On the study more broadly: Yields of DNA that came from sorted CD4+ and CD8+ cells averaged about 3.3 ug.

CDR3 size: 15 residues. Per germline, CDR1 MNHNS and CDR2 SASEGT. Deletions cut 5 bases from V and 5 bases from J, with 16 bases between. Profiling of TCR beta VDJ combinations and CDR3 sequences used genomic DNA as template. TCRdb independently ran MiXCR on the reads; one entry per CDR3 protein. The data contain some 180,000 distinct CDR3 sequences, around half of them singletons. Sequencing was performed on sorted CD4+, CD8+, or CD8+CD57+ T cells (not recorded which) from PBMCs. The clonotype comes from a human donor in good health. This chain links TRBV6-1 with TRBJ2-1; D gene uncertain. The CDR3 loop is CASSPTKKAHNEQFF. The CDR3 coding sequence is TGTGCCAGCAGTCCAACTAAGAAAGCCCACAATGAGCAGTTCTTC.